The entry below describes one T cell receptor beta chain. The length of the CDR3 is 15 residues. Per the original data handling: The authors estimated nucleated cell counts from reference gene primer amplification. Only in-frame clones appear in the TCRdb table, and some are missing; sequencing was by immunoSEQ multiplex PCR. That table is the source of V, J and clone size, and D and trimming were worked out from the DNA. The table has about 250,000 clones, about 83% seen once; the top ten hold around 5.4%. The data were taken from a study of blood T cell repertoires in COVID-19. Study summary: Italy, Spain and the United States were the sources of the convalescent and acute COVID-19 samples. PBMCs, B-cell-depleted T cells, or T cells were the source of the cDNA or gDNA that made up the material.

The sample was peripheral blood. The source of this sequence is a man aged 80 or over with acute or convalescent COVID-19. This chain connects TRBV21-1 to TRBJ2-7; the table's D call of TRBD1 was not tested on the DNA. TRBV21-1 is a known pseudogene. The CDR3 region has the DNA TGTGCCAGCAGCCTTTCGCAGGGTAGCTCCTACGAGCAGTACTTC. The encoded protein is CASSLSQGSSYEQYF.